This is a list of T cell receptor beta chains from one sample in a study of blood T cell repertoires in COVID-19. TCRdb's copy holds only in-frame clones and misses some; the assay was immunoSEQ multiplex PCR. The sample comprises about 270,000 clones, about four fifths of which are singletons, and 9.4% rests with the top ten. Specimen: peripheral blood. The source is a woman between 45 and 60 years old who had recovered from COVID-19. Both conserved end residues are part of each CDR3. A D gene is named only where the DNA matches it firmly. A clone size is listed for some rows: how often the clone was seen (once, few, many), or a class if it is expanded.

DNA: TGTGCCACCAGTGACGCAACCGGGAGCAATCAGCCCCAGCATTTT
CDR3: CATSDATGSNQPQHF
J: TRBJ1-5
size: few
V: TRBV24-1
D: -

DNA: TGTGCCAGCTCACCACCCGCCAGGGTCTTCACAGATACGCAGTATTTT
CDR3: CASSPPARVFTDTQYF
J: TRBJ2-3
size: -
V: TRBV18
D: -

DNA: TGTGCCAGCAGCCAATCCCTAGCGGAGACCGGGGAGCTGTTTTTT
CDR3: CASSQSLAETGELFF
J: TRBJ2-2
size: -
V: TRBV4-2
D: TRBD2

DNA: TGCGCCAGCAGCCAAGATTGGCGGGGCGGGGGGGGAGATACGCAGTATTTT
CDR3: CASSQDWRGGGGDTQYF
J: TRBJ2-3
size: -
V: TRBV4-1
D: TRBD2

DNA: TGTGCCAGCAGTTTAGCGGGATCCGGTAACGGGGAGCTGTTTTTT
CDR3: CASSLAGSGNGELFF
J: TRBJ2-2
size: once
V: TRBV28
D: -

DNA: TGTGCCAGCAGCTCTAACAGCTACGAGCAGTACTTC
CDR3: CASSSNSYEQYF
J: TRBJ2-7
size: -
V: TRBV5-4
D: -

DNA: TGTGCCTGGAGTGTACTGGACAGAGACATGAGTCCCTACACCTTC
CDR3: CAWSVLDRDMSPYTF
J: TRBJ1-2
size: -
V: TRBV30
D: -

DNA: TGTGCCAGCAGTGGCGAGGGGCGCGGGAGGAGAAACATTCAGTACTTC
CDR3: CASSGEGRGRRNIQYF
J: TRBJ2-4
size: -
V: TRBV25-1
D: TRBD2

DNA: TGTGCCAGTGGGCCCTTTGGCTACACCTTC
CDR3: CASGPFGYTF
J: TRBJ1-2
size: few
V: TRBV19
D: -

DNA: TGTGCCAGTAGTATAGTAGGGACTCAAGAGACCCAGTACTTC
CDR3: CASSIVGTQETQYF
J: TRBJ2-5
size: -
V: TRBV19
D: -

DNA: TGTGCCAGCAGTGACCGGGCTGGGGCCAACGTCCTGACTTTC
CDR3: CASSDRAGANVLTF
J: TRBJ2-6
size: -
V: TRBV6-4
D: -

DNA: TGTGCCAGCAGCCAGGGACTAGCGATCTCCTACAATGAGCAGTTCTTC
CDR3: CASSQGLAISYNEQFF
J: TRBJ2-1
size: -
V: TRBV4-2
D: TRBD2

DNA: TGTGCCAGCAGACGATACAGTTCGTCCGAGCAGTACTTC
CDR3: CASRRYSSSEQYF
J: TRBJ2-7
size: once
V: TRBV27
D: -

DNA: TGCGCCAGCAGCCAAGAGGCCAGCGGGTTCAGCTCTTACGAGCAGTACTTC
CDR3: CASSQEASGFSSYEQYF
J: TRBJ2-7
size: -
V: TRBV4-3
D: -

DNA: TGTGCCAGCAACTCGGGTGGACGCAGGGAGGGGTATTCGGGCTATGGCTACACCTTC
CDR3: CASNSGGRREGYSGYGYTF
J: TRBJ1-2
size: -
V: TRBV2
D: -